Listed here is a single T cell receptor (beta chain). As yet, its antigen is unknown. Next came a second PCR, run for about 6 to 11 cycles, which used a sample-barcoded 5' primer along with a J-beta primer mix. TCRdb re-analysed the 5' RACE reads in MiXCR, keeping a single row per CDR3 protein. The sample consists of about a million distinct CDR3 sequences, just over 50% of them appearing once. This specimen belongs to a study of blood T cells in healthy people across ages. General observations from the study: Donors of long life had a larger count of naive CD4+ cells and greater diversity than aged donors.

The clonotype originates from a woman aged 60-75 years in good health. Sequencing was performed on blood.

CDR3 region: CASRERDERDQETQYF. The CDR3 DNA sequence: TGTGCCAGCAGGGAGCGGGACGAGCGGGACCAAGAGACCCAGTACTTC. The chain joins TRBV6-6 to TRBJ2-5; 7 bases map to TRBD2. Germline-derived CDR1 and CDR2 are MNHNY and SVGAGI (reference sequence). Trimming took 6 bases from V and 0 from J; bases not matched to a gene: 10. This CDR3 comprises 16 residues.